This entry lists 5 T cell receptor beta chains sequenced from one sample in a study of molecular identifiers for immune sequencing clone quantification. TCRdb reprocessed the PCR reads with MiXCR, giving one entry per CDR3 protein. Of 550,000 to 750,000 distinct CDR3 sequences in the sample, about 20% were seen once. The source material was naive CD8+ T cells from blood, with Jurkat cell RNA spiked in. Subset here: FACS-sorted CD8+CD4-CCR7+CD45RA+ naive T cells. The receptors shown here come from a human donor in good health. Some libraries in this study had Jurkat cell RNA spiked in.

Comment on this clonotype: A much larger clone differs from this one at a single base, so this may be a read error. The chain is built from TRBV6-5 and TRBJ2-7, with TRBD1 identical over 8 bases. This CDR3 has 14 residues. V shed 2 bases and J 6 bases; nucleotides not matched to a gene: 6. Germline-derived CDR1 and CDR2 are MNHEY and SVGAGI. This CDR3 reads CASSYGTGHCEQYF. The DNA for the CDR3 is TGTGCCAGCAGTTACGGGACAGGCCACTGCGAGCAGTACTTC.

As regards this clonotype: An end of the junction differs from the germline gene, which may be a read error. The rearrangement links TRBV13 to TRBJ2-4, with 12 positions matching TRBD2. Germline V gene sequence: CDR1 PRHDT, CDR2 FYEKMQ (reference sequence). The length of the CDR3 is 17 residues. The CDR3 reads CASSTLASGGAKNIRYF. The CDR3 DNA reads TGTGCCAGCAGCACGCTGGCTAGCGGGGGGGCCAAAAACATTCGGTACTTC.

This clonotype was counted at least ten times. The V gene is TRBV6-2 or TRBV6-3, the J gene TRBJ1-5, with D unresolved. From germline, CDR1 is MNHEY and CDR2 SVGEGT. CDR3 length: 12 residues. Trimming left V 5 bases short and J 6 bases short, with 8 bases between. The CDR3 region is CASSHPGQPQHF. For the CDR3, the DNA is TGTGCCAGCAGTCATCCCGGTCAGCCCCAGCATTTT.

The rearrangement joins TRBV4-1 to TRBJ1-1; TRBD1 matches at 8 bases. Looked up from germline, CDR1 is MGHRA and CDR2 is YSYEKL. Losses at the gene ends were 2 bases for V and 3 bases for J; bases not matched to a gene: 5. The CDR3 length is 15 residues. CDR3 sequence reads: CASSQPQGAHTEAFF. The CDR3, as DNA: TGCGCCAGCAGCCAACCGCAGGGGGCTCACACTGAAGCTTTCTTT.

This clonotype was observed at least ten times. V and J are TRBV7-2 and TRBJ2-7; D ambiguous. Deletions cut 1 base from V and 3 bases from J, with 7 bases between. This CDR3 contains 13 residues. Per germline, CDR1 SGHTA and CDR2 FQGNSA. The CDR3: CASSLGVYYEQYF. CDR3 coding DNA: TGTGCCAGCAGCTTAGGCGTTTACTACGAGCAGTACTTC.